The following is a TCR beta chain sequence with its context. These data originate in a study of blood T cell repertoires in COVID-19. Study background: Sites across the United States, Italy and Spain contributed samples from acute and convalescent COVID-19. PBMCs, B-cell-depleted T cells, or T cells were the source of the cDNA or gDNA that made up the material.

Profiling relied on immunoSEQ multiplex PCR, and the TCRdb table lists in-frame clones only, not all of them. The sample has around 70,000 clones; 88% are singletons. V trimming: 5 bases; J trimming: 0 bases; junction bases outside the gene matches: 3. The CDR3 has 16 amino acids. The germline V gene has CDR1 SNHLY and CDR2 FYNNEI. The rearrangement joins TRBV2 to TRBJ2-4, with TRBD2 identical over 11 bases. Sequencing was carried out using peripheral blood. The sequence came from a woman of 80 years or more with active or convalescent COVID-19. For the CDR3, the DNA is TGTGCCAGCAGTCCTAGCGGGGGGTCAGCCAAAAACATTCAGTACTTC. It yields the protein CASSPSGGSAKNIQYF.